Given below is one TCR beta chain in context. Its antigen is still unknown. This record belongs to a study of cytomegalovirus exposure and HLA in healthy donors. Whole-study findings and limits: Across donors, presence/absence analyses took sequencing depth to be roughly uniform. What was likely a sequencing artifact was a cluster of highly shared sequence variants. 87-base-pair reads could not separate some V segments, including TRBV6-2 and TRBV6-3. The Asian-associated ancestry cluster reportedly had fewer N-insertions than the approximately 610-donor mean in a later analysis.

PCR used 60 Vbeta primers and 13 Jbeta primers. The data were produced by immunoSEQ multiplex PCR, yet TCRdb's version contains in-frame clones alone and is incomplete. The table includes some 130,000 clones, approximately 81% detected once. Germline V CDR1 and CDR2: SQVTM, ANQGSEA. V lost 3 bases, J lost 5 bases, and 10 bases lay in between. The CDR3 covers 12 residues. The genes are TRBV29-1 and TRBJ1-1; no clear D gene. The receptor's source is a man younger than 30 in good health and CMV-seronegative. The sequenced sample was PBMCs. The CDR3 spells CSVDQGGTEAFF. CDR3 nucleotide sequence: TGCAGCGTTGATCAAGGAGGGACTGAAGCTTTCTTT. Combining the CDR3 with reference TRBV29-1 and TRBJ1-1 gives the whole variable domain SAVISQKPSRDICQRGTSLTIQCQVDSQVTMMFWYRQQPGQSLTLIATANQGSEATYESGFVIDKFPISRPNLTFSTLTVSNMSPEDSSIYLCSVDQGGTEAFFGQGTRLTVV.